These T cell receptor beta chains were read from a single sample in a study of blood T cell repertoires in COVID-19. Repertoires were generated with immunoSEQ multiplex PCR, while TCRdb's copy carries only in-frame clones and drops some. The sample yields 200,000 or so clones, about nine tenths seen once. Input material: peripheral blood. These receptor sequences come from a man in his fifties or sixties with acute or convalescent COVID-19. Both conserved end residues are part of each CDR3. The D gene is left open where the match is weak.

TRBV6-5	NA	TRBJ1-1	CASTTRGTEAFF
TRBV27	NA	TRBJ1-4	CASSRRQLNNEKLFF
TRBV19	NA	TRBJ2-3	CASSIGQTSTDTQYF
TRBV19	NA	TRBJ1-2	CASSIRDPYGYTF
TRBV2	NA	TRBJ1-1	CASTREDSQAFF
TRBV19	NA	TRBJ2-5	CASSISRGTSYQETQYF
TRBV11-2	NA	TRBJ1-3	CASSLGRGPGNTIYF
TRBV6-2/TRBV6-3	NA	TRBJ2-1	CASSYVGRGNEQFF
TRBV3-1/TRBV3-2	TRBD1	TRBJ1-6	CASSLDRVVYNSPLHF
TRBV18	TRBD1	TRBJ1-1	CASSQGVGGTEAFF